Shown below are 5 T cell receptor beta chains from a single sample sequenced in a study of identical twins. TCRdb reprocessed the 5' RACE reads via MiXCR and lists one record per CDR3 protein. The data contain 450,000 or so distinct CDR3 sequences, roughly 26% of them singletons. These data also formed part of another study, on T cells expressing NK-cell markers.

Material for sequencing was CD4+ T cells sorted from blood. Receptor source: a woman aged 18-30 years in good health.

This chain joins TRBV7-9 and TRBJ2-5; D remains ambiguous. The CDR3 runs to 9 residues. V was pared by 11 bases and J by 3 bases, with 4 bases between. The germline gives CDR1 SEHNR, CDR2 FQNEAQ (reference sequence). The CDR3 region has the DNA TGTGCCGACGAAGAGACCCAGTACTTC. It yields the protein CADEETQYF.

Ten or more counts support this clonotype. V usage is TRBV27 and J usage is TRBJ2-1, with 15 bases identical to TRBD2. In germline, CDR1 is MNHEY, CDR2 SMNVEV (reference sequence). The CDR3 length is 17 residues. V lost 5 bases to trimming and J lost 7 bases; unmatched junction nucleotides: 9. The CDR3 DNA reads as TGTGCCAGCAGTCTATGGACTAGCGGGAGGGCCGGGAATGAGCAGTTCTTC. It specifies CASSLWTSGRAGNEQFF.

This clonotype was observed a few times. The rearrangement uses TRBV6-2 or TRBV6-3 and TRBJ2-3; TRBD2 aligns across 9 bases. The length of the CDR3 is 17 residues. V shed 5 bases, J shed 2 bases, and the junction held 11 bases outside the gene matches. The V gene's germline CDR1 is MNHEY and CDR2 SVGEGT. The CDR3, as DNA: TGTGCCAGCAGTCCCCATAGCAGCGGGGGGCTCACAGATACGCAGTATTTT. It specifies CASSPHSSGGLTDTQYF.

On this clonotype: Mismatch with germline at one junction end may stem from a read error. The V and J genes are TRBV11-1 and TRBJ2-5; 8 bases are shared with TRBD2. CDR1 SGHAT and CDR2 FQDESV come from the germline V gene (reference sequence). The CDR3 covers 18 residues. The CDR3 sequence is CASGLAILAVLKGETQYF. In DNA, the CDR3 is TGTGCCAGCGGCTTAGCGATACTAGCGGTCCTTAAGGGGGAGACCCAGTACTTC.

The CDR3 bases are TGTGCCAGCAGCGCCGGTCCCCAAAGCTCCTACGAGCAGTACTTC. It is translated as CASSAGPQSSYEQYF. The chain combines TRBV3-1 with TRBJ2-7; D is unclear. This CDR3 has 15 residues. CDR1 is LGHDT and CDR2 is YNNKEL in the germline V gene (reference sequence). Deletions cut 5 bases from V and 0 bases from J, with 14 bases between.